The 13 T cell receptor beta chains given below trace back to one sample, sequenced in a study of lymphopenia after photon versus proton radiotherapy. The method was immunoSEQ multiplex PCR; TCRdb's version includes in-frame clones alone and lacks a portion of them. The repertoire holds around 19,000 clones, with approximately 92% as singletons. Sequenced here: peripheral blood, sampled from a patient treated with photon-based radiotherapy. The receptors derive from a woman aged 40 to 50 with cholangiocarcinoma.

The chain joins TRBV28 to TRBJ2-2; D is possibly TRBD1 (5 bases). The CDR3 sequence is 15 residues long. V was clipped by 2 bases and J by 1 base, with 8 bases between them. Per germline, CDR1 MDHEN and CDR2 SYDVKM. The CDR3 spells CASSLAGRNTGELFF. The CDR3 nucleotides are TGTGCCAGCAGTTTAGCAGGGCGGAACACCGGGGAGCTGTTTTTT. The full variable domain, with the rest looked up from reference TRBV28 and TRBJ2-2, is DVKVTQSSRYLVKRTGEKVFLECVQDMDHENMFWYRQDPGLGLRLIYFSYDVKMKEKGDIPEGYSVSREKKERFSLILESASTNQTSMYLCASSLAGRNTGELFFGEGSRLTVL.

The rearrangement joins TRBV4-1 to TRBJ2-3, with D possibly matching TRBD2 (5 bases). The CDR3 extends over 17 amino acids. CDR1 and CDR2 (germline): MGHRA, YSYEKL. V was pared by 0 bases and J by 0 bases, with 13 bases between. For the CDR3, the DNA is TGCGCCAGCAGCCAAGATCACCGGGGAGCTAGCACAGATACGCAGTATTTT. Protein: CASSQDHRGASTDTQYF.

This clone occurred a few times. This rearrangement joins TRBV5-4 to TRBJ1-1, with D possibly TRBD1 on 6 matching bases. In germline, CDR1 is SGHNT, CDR2 YYREEE (reference sequence). V was cut by 4 bases and J by 3 bases, with 16 bases left in between. The CDR3 sequence is 15 residues long. Here the CDR3 DNA reads TGTGCCAGCAGCCCTAAGACTAACAGGGACACTGAAGCTTTCTTT. This sequence encodes CASSPKTNRDTEAFF.

The V gene is TRBV10-2, the J gene TRBJ2-5; the match to TRBD2 covers 11 bases. This CDR3 has 18 amino acids. Looked up from germline, CDR1 is WSHSY and CDR2 is SAAADI. The ends lost 5 bases at V and 2 bases at J; junction bases unmatched: 13. The CDR3 loop reads CASSYPLAGGPGQETQYF. CDR3 DNA: TGCGCCAGCAGTTACCCGTTAGCGGGAGGGCCAGGGCAAGAGACCCAGTACTTC.

This clone was found a few times. The CDR3 nucleotides read TGTGCCAGTTCTCGGGACAGGGGGGCTGAAGCTTTCTTT. Protein sequence: CASSRDRGAEAFF. The rearrangement links TRBV19 to TRBJ1-1; 11 bases are shared with TRBD1. J gave up 6 bases and V 8 bases, and 5 bases lay outside the gene matches. The V gene's germline CDR1 is LNHDA and CDR2 SQIVND (reference sequence). This CDR3 is built from 13 residues. Looking up the rest from reference TRBV19 and TRBJ1-1 gives the full variable domain: DGGITQSPKYLFRKEGQNVTLSCEQNLNHDAMYWYRQDPGQGLRLIYYSQIVNDFQKGDIAEGYSVSREKKESFPLTVTSAQKNPTAFYLCASSRDRGAEAFFGQGTRLTVV.

The V and J genes are TRBV30 and TRBJ2-7; no clear D. Trimming pared 2 bases from V and 5 bases from J, leaving 10 bases between. The CDR3 loop spans 12 amino acids. CDR1 and CDR2 from the germline V gene are GTSNPN and SVGIG (reference sequence). CDR3 nucleotides: TGTGCCTGGAGTTTTACAGTACACGAGCAGTACTTC. Translated, it gives CAWSFTVHEQYF.

The chain employs TRBV9 and TRBJ2-1; tentatively, D is TRBD1 or TRBD2 (6 bases each). Germline-derived CDR1 and CDR2 are SGDLS and YYNGEE. Trimming took off 0 bases at V and 1 base at J, with 11 bases between the two ends. CDR3 length: 16 residues. The CDR3 nucleotides are TGTGCCAGCAGCGTAGCGGGGGCCGCTTCCTACAATGAGCAGTTCTTC. This encodes CASSVAGAASYNEQFF.

This chain connects TRBV28 to TRBJ1-5; D not resolved. This CDR3 is built from 15 residues. Germline CDR1 reads MDHEN; CDR2 reads SYDVKM. V shed 5 bases and J shed 4 bases, with 15 bases lying between them. CDR3 sequence (DNA): TGTGCCAGCAGTCCCCGAGGATCCCTTAATCAGCCCCAGCATTTT. Residues: CASSPRGSLNQPQHF.

The CDR3 DNA is TGTGCAACCGGTTGGGAGCGGAATGGCTACACCTTC. Protein: CATGWERNGYTF. V and J are TRBV11-2 and TRBJ1-2; D gene ambiguous. Germline CDR1 and CDR2: SGHAT and FQNNGV. This CDR3 has 12 residues.

The chain links TRBV28 to TRBJ1-2; D is possibly TRBD1 (5 bases). The V gene lost 11 bases and the J gene lost 0 bases, with 13 bases spanning the gap. Germline values: CDR1 MDHEN, CDR2 SYDVKM. This CDR3 spans 13 amino acids. The CDR3 here is CAAGAQANYGYTF. CDR3 nucleotides: TGTGCCGCCGGGGCTCAAGCTAACTATGGCTACACCTTC.

The V call is TRBV9, the J call TRBJ1-2, with TRBD1 matching 10 bases. The junction had 7 bases not matched to a gene; V was cut back by 3 bases and J by 5 bases. In germline, CDR1 is SGDLS, CDR2 YYNGEE. There are 15 residues in the CDR3. This chain's CDR3 is CASSASGTGAYGYTF. CDR3 bases: TGTGCCAGCAGCGCCTCCGGGACAGGGGCTTATGGCTACACCTTC.

V and J are TRBV30 and TRBJ1-3; D is uncertain. Looked up from germline, CDR1 is GTSNPN and CDR2 is SVGIG (reference sequence). The V end was cut by 3 bases, the J end by 0 bases, with 15 bases between. This CDR3 contains 16 residues. Here the CDR3 reads CAWSERRRLSGNTIYF. CDR3 nucleotides: TGTGCCTGGAGCGAAAGGAGAAGGCTCTCTGGAAACACCATATATTTT.

The chain is built from TRBV21-1 and TRBJ1-1; TRBD1, the table's D call, was not compared with the DNA. TRBV21-1 is a documented pseudogene. The length of the CDR3 is 16 residues. CDR3 sequence: CASSGTGRIMNTEAFF. CDR3 nucleotides: TGTGCCAGCAGCGGGACAGGAAGGATTATGAACACTGAAGCTTTCTTT.